Below, one T cell receptor (beta chain) is given with its context. The antigen remains undetermined. This entry belongs to a study of shared clonotypes between healthy human individuals. Healthy and HIV-negative, the adult donors had no recent acute infections or vaccinations. Study outcomes and limitations: Memory subsets generally showed smaller estimated richness than naive subsets did. Depth of sequencing was expected to influence donor clonotype sharing.

The CDR3 loop spans 17 amino acids. V trimming: 4 bases; J trimming: 0 bases; junction bases outside the gene matches: 4. The V gene's germline CDR1 is SEHNR and CDR2 FQNEAQ (reference sequence). The table came from immunoSEQ multiplex PCR; TCRdb's copy has only in-frame clones and leaves some out. The sample has approximately 1.5 million clones, 98% seen once. The sequence came from a man aged 25 to 45 in good health. Source material: naive CD4+ T cells sorted from blood. As to subset: CD45RA+ positively selected. This chain uses TRBV7-9 with TRBJ2-3; 13 nucleotides align to TRBD2. CDR3 protein: CASSWTSGRASTDTQYF. In DNA, the CDR3 is TGTGCCAGCAGCTGGACTAGCGGGAGAGCGAGCACAGATACGCAGTATTTT.